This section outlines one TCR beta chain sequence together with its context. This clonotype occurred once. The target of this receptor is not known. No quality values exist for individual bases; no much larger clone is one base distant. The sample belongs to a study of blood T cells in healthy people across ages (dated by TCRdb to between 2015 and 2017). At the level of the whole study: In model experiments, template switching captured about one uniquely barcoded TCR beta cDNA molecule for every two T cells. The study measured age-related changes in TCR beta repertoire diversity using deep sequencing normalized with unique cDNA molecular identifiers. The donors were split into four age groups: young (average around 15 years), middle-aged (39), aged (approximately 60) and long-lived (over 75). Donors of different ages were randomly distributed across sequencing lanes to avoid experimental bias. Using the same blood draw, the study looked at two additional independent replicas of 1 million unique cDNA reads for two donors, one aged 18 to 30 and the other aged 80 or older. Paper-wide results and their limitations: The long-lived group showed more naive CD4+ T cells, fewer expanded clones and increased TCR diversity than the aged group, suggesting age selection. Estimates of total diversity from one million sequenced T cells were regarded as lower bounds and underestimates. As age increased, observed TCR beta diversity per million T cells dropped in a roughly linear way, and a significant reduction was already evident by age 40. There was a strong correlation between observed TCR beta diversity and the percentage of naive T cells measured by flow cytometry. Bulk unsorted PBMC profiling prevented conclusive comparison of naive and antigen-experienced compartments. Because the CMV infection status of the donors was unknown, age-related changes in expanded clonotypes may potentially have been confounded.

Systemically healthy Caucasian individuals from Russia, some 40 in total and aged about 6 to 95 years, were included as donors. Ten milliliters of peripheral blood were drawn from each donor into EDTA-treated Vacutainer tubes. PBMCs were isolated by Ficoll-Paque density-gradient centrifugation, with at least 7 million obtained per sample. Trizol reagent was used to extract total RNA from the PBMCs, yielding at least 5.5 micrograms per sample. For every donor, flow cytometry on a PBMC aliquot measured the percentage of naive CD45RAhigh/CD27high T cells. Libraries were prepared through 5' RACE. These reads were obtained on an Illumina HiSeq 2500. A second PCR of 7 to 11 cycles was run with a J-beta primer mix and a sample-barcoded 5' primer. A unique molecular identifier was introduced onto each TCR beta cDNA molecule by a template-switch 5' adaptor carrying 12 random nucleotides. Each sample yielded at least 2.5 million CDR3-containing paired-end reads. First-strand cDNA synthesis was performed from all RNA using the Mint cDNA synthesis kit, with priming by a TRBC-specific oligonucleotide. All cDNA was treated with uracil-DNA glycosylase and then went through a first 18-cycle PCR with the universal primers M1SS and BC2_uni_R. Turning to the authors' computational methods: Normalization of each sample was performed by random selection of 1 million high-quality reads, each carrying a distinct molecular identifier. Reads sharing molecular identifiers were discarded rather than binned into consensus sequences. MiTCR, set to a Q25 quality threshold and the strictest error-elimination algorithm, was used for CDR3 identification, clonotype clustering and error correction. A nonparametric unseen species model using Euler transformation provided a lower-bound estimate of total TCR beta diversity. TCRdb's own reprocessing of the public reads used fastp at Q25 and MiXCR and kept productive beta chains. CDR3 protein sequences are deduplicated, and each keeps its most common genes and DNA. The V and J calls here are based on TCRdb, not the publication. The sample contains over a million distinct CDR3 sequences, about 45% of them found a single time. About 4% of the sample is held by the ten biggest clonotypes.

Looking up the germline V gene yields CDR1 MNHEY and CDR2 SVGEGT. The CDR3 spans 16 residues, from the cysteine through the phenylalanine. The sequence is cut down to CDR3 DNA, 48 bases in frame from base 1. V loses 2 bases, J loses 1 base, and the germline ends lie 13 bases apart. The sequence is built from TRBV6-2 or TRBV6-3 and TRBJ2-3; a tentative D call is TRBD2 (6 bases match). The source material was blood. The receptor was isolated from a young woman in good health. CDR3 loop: CASSYGTDYGTDTQYF. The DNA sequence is TGTGCCAGCAGTTACGGGACTGACTACGGCACAGATACGCAGTATTTT.